This T cell receptor beta chain was captured in a study of blood T cell repertoires in COVID-19. Sequencing used immunoSEQ multiplex PCR; TCRdb keeps in-frame clones, though not all of them. This table has some 110,000 clones, 80% to 90% appearing once. This CDR3 is built from 13 residues. V was trimmed by 0 bases and J by 8 bases, leaving 11 bases between them. In germline, CDR1 is SGHRS, CDR2 YFSETQ. Sequencing input: peripheral blood. V usage is TRBV5-1 and J usage is TRBJ1-1; D remains unclear. The clonotype comes from a man aged 35 to 55 with acute or convalescent COVID-19. CDR3: CASSLGEYSEAFF. CDR3 bases: TGCGCCAGCAGCTTGGGGGAGTACAGCGAAGCTTTCTTT.